This TCR beta chain was observed in a study of long-term antiretroviral therapy in people with HIV. Germline CDR1 and CDR2: MDHEN and SYDVKM. CDR3 length: 12 residues. With 5 bases removed from V and 8 bases from J, the gap between germline ends came to 11 bases. immunoSEQ v3.0 was run at survey level. TCRdb's table, derived via immunoSEQ multiplex PCR, lists solely in-frame clones and lacks some. The table includes 25,000 to 30,000 clones, 75% to 85% detected once. V usage is TRBV28 and J usage is TRBJ2-3; TRBD2 is a possible D gene (6 bases). The sequenced sample was unsorted PBMCs, obtained 2.9 years after starting antiretroviral therapy. This TCR derives from a man aged 45-65 years with HIV. This CDR3 is CASSGGTATQYF. The CDR3 region has the DNA TGTGCCAGCAGTGGGGGGACTGCTACGCAGTATTTT. The whole variable domain, remainder taken from reference TRBV28 and TRBJ2-3, is DVKVTQSSRYLVKRTGEKVFLECVQDMDHENMFWYRQDPGLGLRLIYFSYDVKMKEKGDIPEGYSVSREKKERFSLILESASTNQTSMYLCASSGGTATQYFGPGTRLTVL.